What follows are 27 T cell receptor beta chains derived from one specimen sequenced in a study of cytomegalovirus exposure and HLA in healthy donors. TCRdb's table, derived via immunoSEQ multiplex PCR, lists solely in-frame clones and lacks some. Here the sample spans fewer than 150,000 clones, 86% being singletons. The sequenced sample consisted of PBMCs. These receptor sequences come from a man aged 18 to 30 in good health and CMV-seronegative.

The chain employs TRBV4-2 and TRBJ2-1; 7 positions agree with TRBD1. In germline, CDR1 is LGHNA, CDR2 YNFKEQ. This CDR3 is 17 amino acids long. Losses at the gene ends were 1 base for V and 0 bases for J; bases not matched to a gene: 6. The CDR3 DNA follows: TGTGCCAGCAGCCAAGCCGTCGCAGGGGGCTCCTACAATGAGCAGTTCTTC. Its translation: CASSQAVAGGSYNEQFF.

CDR3 bases: TGTGCCAGCAGTTTATCGATTCCGAGCTCCTACAATGAGCAGTTCTTC. Amino acid sequence: CASSLSIPSSYNEQFF. The rearrangement links TRBV27 to TRBJ2-1; the D is unclear. The V gene lost 0 bases and the J gene lost 0 bases, with 9 bases spanning the gap. CDR3 length equals 16 residues. From germline, CDR1 is MNHEY and CDR2 SMNVEV (reference sequence).

This clone was observed a single time. V and J are TRBV19 and TRBJ2-7; 7 bases match TRBD1. V trimming: 4 bases; J trimming: 3 bases; junction bases outside the gene matches: 9. The germline V gene encodes CDR1 LNHDA and CDR2 SQIVND (reference sequence). The CDR3 runs 15 residues. The CDR3 sequence is CASSKTRDSFYEQYF. The CDR3 nucleotides are TGTGCCAGTAGTAAGACCCGGGACAGCTTCTACGAGCAGTACTTC.

The J gene is TRBJ2-5, the V gene TRBV30; TRBD2 agrees at 7 bases. Germline assignment: CDR1 GTSNPN and CDR2 SVGIG (reference sequence). The CDR3 contains 15 residues. Trimming cost V 4 bases and J 5 bases; bases outside gene matches: 13. The CDR3: CAWTEQLGGRETQYF. The CDR3 DNA sequence: TGTGCCTGGACCGAACAACTGGGGGGGAGGGAGACCCAGTACTTC.

V gene TRBV10-3 combines with J gene TRBJ2-1; D remains unclear. Trimming cost V 3 bases and J 0 bases, with 6 bases left between them. The CDR3 sequence is 14 residues long. CDR1 is ENHRY and CDR2 is SYGVKD in the germline V gene. CDR3 DNA: TGTGCCATCAGTGAAGTACTCTCCTACAATGAGCAGTTCTTC. Amino acids: CAISEVLSYNEQFF.

The chain links TRBV6-5 to TRBJ2-7; 9 bases are shared with TRBD2. From germline, CDR1 is MNHEY and CDR2 SVGAGI. V gave up 7 bases and J gave up 6 bases; unmatched junction bases: 10. The CDR3 extends over 14 amino acids. The CDR3 DNA sequence: TGTGCCAGCACCCCCGGCGGGGGGGGCCGCGAGCAGTACTTC. Protein: CASTPGGGGREQYF.

This chain joins TRBV19 and TRBJ1-1; tentatively, D is TRBD1 (5 bases). The CDR3 has 16 amino acids. V lost 6 bases and J 3 bases, leaving 20 bases between the germline ends. The germline CDR1 and CDR2 sequences are LNHDA and SQIVND (reference sequence). CDR3 loop: CASRDRQFGRDTEAFF. The CDR3 DNA reads TGTGCCAGTAGAGATCGACAGTTCGGGAGGGACACTGAAGCTTTCTTT.

This chain connects TRBV23-1 to TRBJ1-5, with D perhaps TRBD1 (5 bases). TRBV23-1 falls under the ORF class, with uncertain function. The CDR3 loop spans 18 amino acids. V lost 4 bases and J lost 0, with 19 bases in between. In DNA form, the CDR3 reads TGCGCCAGCAGTCCCCAAAGGATCAGGGTTCTTAGCAATCAGCCCCAGCATTTT. The encoded protein is CASSPQRIRVLSNQPQHF.

V is TRBV5-1 and J is TRBJ2-5; 9 positions match TRBD2. The CDR3 contains 16 residues. With 4 bases clipped from V and 4 bases from J, the junction kept 11 bases outside the gene matches. CDR1 and CDR2 (germline): SGHRS, YFSETQ. The CDR3 sequence: CASSRPQRGERETQYF. The CDR3 bases are TGCGCCAGCAGCCGCCCCCAGCGGGGGGAAAGAGAGACCCAGTACTTC.

The chain links TRBV25-1 to TRBJ2-5; 8 bases line up with TRBD2. The germline V gene encodes CDR1 MGHDK and CDR2 SYGVNS. Germline trimming cut 7 bases from V and 0 bases from J; bases unmatched to any gene: 4. This CDR3 contains 14 residues. CDR3 amino acids: CASTLSGDQETQYF. The CDR3 region has the DNA TGTGCCAGCACCCTTAGCGGGGACCAAGAGACCCAGTACTTC. The variable domain in full, completed from reference TRBV25-1 and TRBJ2-5, reads EADIYQTPRYLVIGTGKKITLECSQTMGHDKMYWYQQDPGMELHLIHYSYGVNSTEKGDLSSESTVSRIRTEHFPLTLESARPSHTSQYLCASTLSGDQETQYFGPGTRLLVL.

This chain joins TRBV30 and TRBJ1-3; D gene unclear. Germline V lookup: CDR1 GTSNPN, CDR2 SVGIG (reference sequence). This CDR3 comprises 16 residues. V lost 0 bases to trimming and J lost 0 bases, with 12 bases between them. The CDR3 nucleotides are TGTGCCTGGAGTGTACCGGTGGCGGGCTCTGGAAACACCATATATTTT. This sequence encodes CAWSVPVAGSGNTIYF.

The chain employs TRBV11-2 and TRBJ1-6, with 9 bases aligning to TRBD1. This CDR3 region has 14 residues. Germline V gene data show CDR1 as SGHAT and CDR2 as FQNNGV. Losses at the gene ends were 5 bases for V and 7 bases for J; bases not matched to a gene: 3. The CDR3 protein is CASSLGQGNSPLHF. In DNA, the CDR3 is TGTGCCAGCAGCCTCGGACAGGGGAATTCACCCCTCCACTTT.

The chain links TRBV5-5 to TRBJ1-1; D is uncertain. The CDR3 runs 12 residues. V dropped 2 bases and J dropped 5 bases, with 7 bases sitting between them. Germline loops: CDR1 SGHKS, CDR2 YYEKEE (reference sequence). CDR3 coding DNA: TGTGCCAGCAGCTTACCCCGGACTGAAGCTTTCTTT. Its translation: CASSLPRTEAFF.

This rearrangement joins TRBV5-6 to TRBJ2-7; D possibly corresponds to TRBD1 (6 bases). V shed 3 bases and J shed 4 bases, with 14 bases lying between them. The CDR3 has 14 amino acids. The germline V gene has CDR1 SGHDT and CDR2 YYEEEE. The CDR3 bases are TGTGCCAGCAGCTCCGACCCAGGGGTTTACGAGCAGTACTTC. Its protein is CASSSDPGVYEQYF.

This chain joins TRBV18 and TRBJ2-7; 10 nucleotides agree with TRBD1. V lost 5 bases, J lost 0 bases, and 4 bases stayed unmatched. This CDR3 spans 15 amino acids. Germline V gives CDR1 KGHSH, CDR2 LQKENI. The CDR3 sequence is CASSLTGGGSYEQYF. The DNA of the CDR3 is TGTGCCAGCTCATTGACAGGGGGCGGCTCCTACGAGCAGTACTTC.

This clone was seen once. The CDR3 DNA reads as TGCGCCAGCAGGGAGACAGGGGGACCAGCTTTCTTT. Translating it yields CASRETGGPAFF. The chain combines TRBV10-1 with TRBJ1-1; 9 nucleotides align to TRBD1. Unmatched junction bases numbered 6, after V lost 6 bases and J lost 10 bases. The CDR3 loop spans 12 amino acids. Germline V gives CDR1 WNHNN, CDR2 SYGVQD (reference sequence).

The chain is built from TRBV7-9 and TRBJ1-1, with 8 bases aligning to TRBD1. The CDR3 covers 17 residues. V was pared by 7 bases and J by 4 bases, with 17 bases of the junction left unmatched. Germline V gene data show CDR1 as SEHNR and CDR2 as FQNEAQ (reference sequence). The CDR3 sequence is CASINKGGGQGSTEAFF. The CDR3 coding sequence is TGTGCCAGCATCAATAAGGGCGGCGGACAGGGAAGCACTGAAGCTTTCTTT.

This clone has just one count. The chain carries TRBV5-1 and TRBJ2-3; 8 bases align to TRBD2. V shed 0 bases and J 2 bases; nucleotides not matched to a gene: 5. CDR1 SGHRS and CDR2 YFSETQ come from the germline V gene. The CDR3 runs 16 residues. The CDR3: CASSLGTSPSTDTQYF. CDR3 sequence (DNA): TGCGCCAGCAGCTTGGGGACTAGCCCTTCCACAGATACGCAGTATTTT. Complete variable domain (other parts from reference TRBV5-1 and TRBJ2-3): KAGVTQTPRYLIKTRGQQVTLSCSPISGHRSVSWYQQTPGQGLQFLFEYFSETQRNKGNFPGRFSGRQFSNSRSEMNVSTLELGDSALYLCASSLGTSPSTDTQYFGPGTRLTVL.

V gene TRBV30 combines with J gene TRBJ2-1; a possible D gene is TRBD2 (5 bases). V was shortened by 2 bases and J by 3 bases, with 8 bases between the two germline ends. This CDR3 comprises 13 residues. CDR1 is GTSNPN, CDR2 SVGIG, per germline (reference sequence). DNA of the CDR3: TGTGCCTGGAGTCGGACTGGCTACAATGAGCAGTTCTTC. It encodes CAWSRTGYNEQFF.

This sequence joins TRBV27 and TRBJ1-4, with 9 bases that match TRBD1. Germline CDR1 reads MNHEY; CDR2 reads SMNVEV (reference sequence). V shed 5 bases, J shed 2 bases, and the junction held 6 bases outside the gene matches. This CDR3 spans 16 amino acids. Written as DNA, the CDR3 is TGTGCCAGCAGTATAAACAGGGGGCCCACTAATGAAAAACTGTTTTTT. Its translation is CASSINRGPTNEKLFF.

As to this clone: One end of the junction is discordant with germline, which a read error may explain. The chain combines TRBV12-5 with TRBJ1-5; a weak D match, TRBD1 (6 bases). The CDR3 contains 12 residues. Germline V gene data show CDR1 as LGHNT and CDR2 as FRNRAP. In DNA, the CDR3 is TGTGCTAGTGGTTTGGGCGGCGGCACAGGGATATTT. It is translated as CASGLGGGTGIF.

CDR3 sequence reads: CASSQQGVSGNTIYF. CDR3 sequence (DNA): TGTGCCAGCAGCCAACAAGGGGTGTCCGGAAACACCATATATTTT. The V gene is TRBV16, the J gene TRBJ1-3, with TRBD1 as a possible D gene (5 bases). CDR1 and CDR2 from the germline V gene are KGHSY and FQNENV. The length of the CDR3 is 15 residues. V was clipped by 2 bases and J by 4 bases, with 12 bases between them. Full variable domain (rest looked up from reference TRBV16 and TRBJ1-3): GEEVAQTPKHLVRGEGQKAKLYCAPIKGHSYVFWYQQVLKNEFKFLISFQNENVFDETGMPKERFSAKCLPNSPCSLEIQATKLEDSAVYFCASSQQGVSGNTIYFGEGSWLTVV.

The chain carries TRBV14 and TRBJ2-3; TRBD2 might be the D (5 bases). Germline assignment: CDR1 SGHDN and CDR2 FVKESK. Trimming took off 0 bases at V and 0 bases at J, with 13 bases between the two ends. The CDR3 spans 17 residues. This CDR3 is CASSQDLEWTSTDTQYF. The CDR3 bases are TGTGCCAGCAGCCAAGATCTCGAATGGACTAGCACAGATACGCAGTATTTT.

The CDR3 nucleotides are TGTGCCAGCAGCCCTCAGGGCCAGCCTAACTATGGCTACACCTTC. Protein product: CASSPQGQPNYGYTF. The V and J genes are TRBV6-5 and TRBJ1-2; tentatively, D is TRBD1 (5 bases). The V gene's germline CDR1 is MNHEY and CDR2 SVGAGI. The V end lost 6 bases, the J end lost 0 bases, and 14 bases lay between the germline ends. This CDR3 region has 15 residues.

V and J are TRBV18 and TRBJ2-1; TRBD2 agrees at 7 bases. The CDR3 spans 16 residues. The V and J ends lost 6 bases and 7 bases, in that order; junction bases with no gene match: 15. The germline V gene encodes CDR1 KGHSH and CDR2 LQKENI. The CDR3 spells CASSPEGAGAINEQFF. The CDR3 region has the DNA TGTGCCAGCTCCCCTGAGGGTGCGGGAGCTATAAATGAGCAGTTCTTC.

This clone was detected ten times or more. The V and J genes are TRBV4-2 and TRBJ1-2; TRBD1 aligns across 8 bases. V gave up 4 bases and J gave up 3 bases; unmatched junction bases: 1. Germline V gene data show CDR1 as LGHNA and CDR2 as YNFKEQ. This CDR3 contains 13 residues. The CDR3 reads CASSPTGDYGYTF. Written as DNA, the CDR3 is TGTGCCAGCAGCCCGACAGGGGACTATGGCTACACCTTC.

This clone was detected only once. The rearrangement uses TRBV19 and TRBJ2-7; 7 nucleotides align to TRBD2. The J segment lost 4 bases and the V segment lost 4 bases, leaving 7 bases of the junction unmatched. Germline CDR1 LNHDA, CDR2 SQIVND (reference sequence). There are 14 residues in the CDR3. As DNA, the CDR3 is TGTGCCAGTAGTAAGGGCAGCGGGGTATACGAGCAGTACTTC. The encoded protein is CASSKGSGVYEQYF.